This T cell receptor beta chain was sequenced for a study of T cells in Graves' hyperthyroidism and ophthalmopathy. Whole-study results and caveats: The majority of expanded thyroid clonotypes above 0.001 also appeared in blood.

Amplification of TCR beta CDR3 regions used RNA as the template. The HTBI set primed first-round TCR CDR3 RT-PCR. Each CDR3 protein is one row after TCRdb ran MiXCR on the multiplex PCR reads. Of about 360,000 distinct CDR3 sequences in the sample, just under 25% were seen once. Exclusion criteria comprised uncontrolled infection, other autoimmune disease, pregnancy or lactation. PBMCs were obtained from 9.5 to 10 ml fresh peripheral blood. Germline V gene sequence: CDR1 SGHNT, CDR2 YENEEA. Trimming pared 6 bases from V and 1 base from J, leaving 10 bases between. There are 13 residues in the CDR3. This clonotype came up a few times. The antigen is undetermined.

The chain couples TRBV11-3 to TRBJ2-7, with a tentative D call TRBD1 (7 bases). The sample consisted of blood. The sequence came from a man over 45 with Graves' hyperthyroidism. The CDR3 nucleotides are TGTGCCAGCAGGGGGGGACAGTCCTACGAGCAGTACTTC. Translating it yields CASRGGQSYEQYF.